This entry lists 11 T cell receptor beta chains sequenced from one sample in a study of cytomegalovirus exposure and HLA in healthy donors. Both 60 Vbeta primers and 13 Jbeta primers went into the PCR. Assay used: immunoSEQ multiplex PCR; TCRdb lists only in-frame clones, some missing. The table shows about 64,000 clones, with more than 60% occurring only once. The material sequenced was PBMCs. The origin of the receptors is a male donor in good health and CMV-seropositive.

The chain uses TRBV29-1 and TRBJ2-7; D possibly corresponds to TRBD2 (7 bases). This CDR3 region has 14 residues. Between the trimmed V and J ends, which lost 4 bases and 0 bases, there was a span of 13 bases. Germline values: CDR1 SQVTM, CDR2 ANQGSEA. The DNA for the CDR3 is TGCAGCGTTGGAGGGGGGGTAAGCTCCTACGAGCAGTACTTC. It is translated as CSVGGGVSSYEQYF.

V is TRBV6-6 and J is TRBJ2-7; 7 bases line up with TRBD1. With 7 bases clipped from V and 3 bases from J, the junction kept 12 bases outside the gene matches. The CDR3 spans 15 residues. The V gene's germline CDR1 is MNHNY and CDR2 SVGAGI (reference sequence). CDR3 nucleotide sequence: TGTGCCAGCACCCAAAGGGACAGTGAGTTCTACGAGCAGTACTTC. This translates into CASTQRDSEFYEQYF.

The J gene is TRBJ2-7, the V gene TRBV7-2; tentative D call: TRBD2 (6 bases). Germline values: CDR1 SGHTA, CDR2 FQGNSA. V was pared by 6 bases and J by 2 bases, with 17 bases between. The CDR3 length is 15 residues. This CDR3 reads CASSLMQGGAYEQYF. As DNA, the CDR3 is TGTGCCAGCAGTTTAATGCAGGGAGGAGCCTACGAGCAGTACTTC.

The chain uses TRBV5-1 and TRBJ1-2, with 9 bases lining up with TRBD1. The germline V gene has CDR1 SGHRS and CDR2 YFSETQ. After removal of 4 bases from V and 9 bases from J, the junction contained 10 bases not matched to a gene. This CDR3 contains 14 residues. CDR3 nucleotides: TGCGCCAGCAGCCCGGGACAGGGAACCCCCAGCTACACCTTC. Translated: CASSPGQGTPSYTF.

The chain carries TRBV19 and TRBJ2-7; 8 bases match TRBD1. The trim removed 1 base at V and 2 bases at J, leaving 10 bases unmatched. Germline CDR1 is LNHDA and CDR2 is SQIVND (reference sequence). The CDR3 runs to 17 residues. The CDR3 coding sequence is TGTGCCAGTAGTATAGTGTTTGGGACAGGCAAAGCCTACGAGCAGTACTTC. Its protein is CASSIVFGTGKAYEQYF.

This clone has more than one count but fewer than ten. The genes are TRBV4-3 and TRBJ1-1; D is uncertain. There are 14 residues in the CDR3. CDR1 is LGHNA, CDR2 YSLEER, per germline. V gave up 1 base and J gave up 4 bases, with 10 bases separating them. CDR3 residues: CASSQVALGTEAFF. In DNA, the CDR3 is TGCGCCAGCAGCCAAGTAGCCCTGGGCACTGAAGCTTTCTTT.

This clone was detected only a few times. The chain carries TRBV7-9 and TRBJ2-5; 8 bases agree with TRBD2. The germline V gene encodes CDR1 SEHNR and CDR2 FQNEAQ (reference sequence). V lost 2 bases to trimming and J lost 5 bases; unmatched junction nucleotides: 7. This CDR3 has 15 residues. The CDR3 reads CASSLTAGAGETQYF. DNA for the CDR3: TGTGCCAGCAGCTTAACAGCGGGGGCGGGTGAGACCCAGTACTTC.

As regards this clone: The same CDR3 is also encoded by other DNA sequences in this sample. This chain connects TRBV13 to TRBJ1-2; D might be TRBD1 (6 bases). Deletions cut 0 bases from V and 4 bases from J, with 6 bases between. The CDR3 is 13 residues long. Germline assignment: CDR1 PRHDT and CDR2 FYEKMQ (reference sequence). CDR3 sequence reads: CASSLGQGYGYTF. Written as DNA, the CDR3 is TGTGCCAGCAGCTTAGGACAGGGCTATGGCTACACCTTC.

The gene calls are TRBV11-2 and TRBJ2-7; TRBD1 might be the D (6 bases). V lost 6 bases, J lost 5 bases, and 17 bases lay in between. The CDR3 runs 14 residues. Germline CDR1 is SGHAT and CDR2 is FQNNGV. The CDR3 here is CASSSWGRDNEQYF. The CDR3 nucleotides are TGTGCCAGCAGTTCGTGGGGCAGGGACAACGAGCAGTACTTC.

This clone has just a few counts. The sample holds other DNA sequences that translate to the same CDR3. The J gene is TRBJ2-7, the V gene TRBV27, with 9 bases fitting TRBD2. After removal of 2 bases from V and 0 bases from J, the junction contained 2 bases not matched to a gene. Looked up from germline, CDR1 is MNHEY and CDR2 is SMNVEV (reference sequence). The CDR3 has 15 residues. CDR3 sequence: CASSLLAGTSYEQYF. The DNA for the CDR3 is TGTGCCAGCAGTTTACTAGCGGGGACCTCCTACGAGCAGTACTTC.

This rearrangement joins TRBV5-6 to TRBJ2-7, with D maybe TRBD1 (6 bases). This CDR3 spans 13 amino acids. The V gene's germline CDR1 is SGHDT and CDR2 YYEEEE. V was clipped by 7 bases and J by 3 bases, with 14 bases between them. This chain's CDR3 is CASGQNSGYEQYF. For the CDR3, the DNA is TGTGCCAGCGGACAGAACTCCGGCTACGAGCAGTACTTC.